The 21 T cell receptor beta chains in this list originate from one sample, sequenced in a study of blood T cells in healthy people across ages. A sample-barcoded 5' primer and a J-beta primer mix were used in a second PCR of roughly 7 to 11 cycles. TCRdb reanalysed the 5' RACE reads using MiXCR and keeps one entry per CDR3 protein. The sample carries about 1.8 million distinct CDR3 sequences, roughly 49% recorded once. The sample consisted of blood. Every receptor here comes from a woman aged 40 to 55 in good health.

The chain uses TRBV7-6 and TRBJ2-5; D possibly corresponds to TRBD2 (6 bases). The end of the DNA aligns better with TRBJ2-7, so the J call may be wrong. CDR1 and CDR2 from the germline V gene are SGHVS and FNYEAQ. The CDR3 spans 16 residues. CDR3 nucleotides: TGTGCCAGCAGCAATCTCGGAGGGGCCGAGGGCTACGAGCAGTACTTC. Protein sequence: CASSNLGGAEGYEQYF.

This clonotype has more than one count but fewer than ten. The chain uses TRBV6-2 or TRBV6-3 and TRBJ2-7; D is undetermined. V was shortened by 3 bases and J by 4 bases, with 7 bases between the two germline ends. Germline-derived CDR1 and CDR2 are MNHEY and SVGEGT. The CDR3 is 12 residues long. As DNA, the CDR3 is TGTGCCAGCAGTTATACTAAGTACGAGCAGTACTTC. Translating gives CASSYTKYEQYF.

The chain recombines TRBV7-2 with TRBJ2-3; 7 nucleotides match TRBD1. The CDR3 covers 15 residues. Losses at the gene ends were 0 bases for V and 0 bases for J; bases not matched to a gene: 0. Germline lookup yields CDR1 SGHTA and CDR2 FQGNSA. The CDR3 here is CASSLATGSTDTQYF. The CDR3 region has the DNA TGTGCCAGCAGCTTAGCGACAGGGAGCACAGATACGCAGTATTTT.

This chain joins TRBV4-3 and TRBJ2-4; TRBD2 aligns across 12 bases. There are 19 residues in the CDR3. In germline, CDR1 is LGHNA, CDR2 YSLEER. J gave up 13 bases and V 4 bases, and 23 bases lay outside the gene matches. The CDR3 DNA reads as TGCGCCAGCAGCCCCCGGGCTAGCGGGGGGGCGGTCTCCTACAATGAGCAGTACTTC. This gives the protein CASSPRASGGAVSYNEQYF.

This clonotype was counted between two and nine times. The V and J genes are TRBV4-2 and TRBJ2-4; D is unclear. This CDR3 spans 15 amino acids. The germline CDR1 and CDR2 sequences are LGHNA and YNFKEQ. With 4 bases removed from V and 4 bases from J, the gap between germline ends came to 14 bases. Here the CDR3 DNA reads TGTGCCAGCAGCCCCTCGACTTCTGAGAAAAACATTCAGTACTTC. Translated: CASSPSTSEKNIQYF.

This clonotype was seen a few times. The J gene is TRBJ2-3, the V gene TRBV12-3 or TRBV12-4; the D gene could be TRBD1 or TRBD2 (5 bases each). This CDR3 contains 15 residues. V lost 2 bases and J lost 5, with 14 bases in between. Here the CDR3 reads CASSLMRGAVDTQYF. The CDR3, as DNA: TGTGCCAGCAGTTTAATGAGAGGGGCGGTAGATACGCAGTATTTT.

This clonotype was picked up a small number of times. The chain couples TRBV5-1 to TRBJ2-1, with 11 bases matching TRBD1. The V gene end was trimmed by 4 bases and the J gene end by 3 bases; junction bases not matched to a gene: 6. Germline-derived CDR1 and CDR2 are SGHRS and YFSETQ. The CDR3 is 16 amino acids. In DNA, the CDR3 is TGCGCCAGCAGCCTAGGGACAGGGGGGCTCTACAATGAGCAGTTCTTC. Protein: CASSLGTGGLYNEQFF.

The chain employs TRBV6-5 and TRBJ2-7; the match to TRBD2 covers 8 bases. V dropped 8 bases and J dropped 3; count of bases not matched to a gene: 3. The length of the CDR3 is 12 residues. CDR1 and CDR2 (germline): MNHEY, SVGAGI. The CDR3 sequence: CASSGLDYEQYF. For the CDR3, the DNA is TGTGCCAGCTCGGGACTAGACTACGAGCAGTACTTC.

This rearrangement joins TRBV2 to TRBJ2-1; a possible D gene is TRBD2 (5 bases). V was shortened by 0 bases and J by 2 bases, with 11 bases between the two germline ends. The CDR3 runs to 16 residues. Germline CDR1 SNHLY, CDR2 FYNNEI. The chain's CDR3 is CASSEALKRTYNEQFF. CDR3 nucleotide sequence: TGTGCCAGCAGTGAAGCGCTCAAGCGGACCTACAATGAGCAGTTCTTC.

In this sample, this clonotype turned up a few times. CDR3 bases: TGCGCCAGCAGCCAAATCGGAGGCTACGAGCAGTACTTC. Translated: CASSQIGGYEQYF. The J gene is TRBJ2-7, the V gene TRBV4-3; D is perhaps TRBD2 (5 bases). Germline CDR1 is LGHNA and CDR2 is YSLEER. The CDR3 runs 13 residues. Trimming cost V 2 bases and J 3 bases, with 8 bases left between them.

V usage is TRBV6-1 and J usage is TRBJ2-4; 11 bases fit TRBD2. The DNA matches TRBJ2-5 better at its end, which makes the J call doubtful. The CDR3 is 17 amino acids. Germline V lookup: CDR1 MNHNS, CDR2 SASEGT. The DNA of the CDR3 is TGTGCCAGCAGCCCGTCAACACTAGCGGGGGTCAGAGAGACCCAGTACTTC. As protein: CASSPSTLAGVRETQYF.

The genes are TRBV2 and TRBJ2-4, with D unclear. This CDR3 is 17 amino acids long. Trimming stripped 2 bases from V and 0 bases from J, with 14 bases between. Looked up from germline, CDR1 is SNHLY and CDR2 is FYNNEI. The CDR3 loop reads CASSEIGRRVAKNIQYF. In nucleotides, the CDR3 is TGTGCCAGCAGTGAAATTGGACGGCGAGTAGCCAAAAACATTCAGTACTTC.

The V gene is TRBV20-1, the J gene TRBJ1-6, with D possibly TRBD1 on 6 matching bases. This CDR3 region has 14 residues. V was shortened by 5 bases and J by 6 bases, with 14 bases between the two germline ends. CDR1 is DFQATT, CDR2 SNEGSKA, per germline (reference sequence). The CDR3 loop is CSARWGPGNSPLHF. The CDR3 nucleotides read TGCAGTGCTCGGTGGGGGCCGGGTAATTCACCCCTCCACTTT.

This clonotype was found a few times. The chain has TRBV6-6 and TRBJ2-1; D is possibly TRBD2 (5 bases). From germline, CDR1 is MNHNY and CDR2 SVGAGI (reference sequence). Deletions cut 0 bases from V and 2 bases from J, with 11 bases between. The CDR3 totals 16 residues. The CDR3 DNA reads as TGTGCCAGCAGTTACTCGCGAGGAGGCGCCTACAATGAGCAGTTCTTC. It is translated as CASSYSRGGAYNEQFF.

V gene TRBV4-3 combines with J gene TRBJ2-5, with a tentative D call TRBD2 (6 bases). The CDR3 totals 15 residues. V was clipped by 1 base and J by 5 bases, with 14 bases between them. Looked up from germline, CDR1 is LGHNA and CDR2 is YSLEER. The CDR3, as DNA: TGCGCCAGCAGCCAAGGGGCGGGGATACAGGAGACCCAGTACTTC. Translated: CASSQGAGIQETQYF.

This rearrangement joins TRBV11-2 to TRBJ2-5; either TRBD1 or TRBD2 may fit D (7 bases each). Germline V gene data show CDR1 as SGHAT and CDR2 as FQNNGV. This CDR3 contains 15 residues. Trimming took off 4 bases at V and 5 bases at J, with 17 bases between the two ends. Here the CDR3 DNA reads TGTGCCAGCAGCTCAGGGGGGGAAAGCTGGGAGACCCAGTACTTC. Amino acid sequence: CASSSGGESWETQYF.

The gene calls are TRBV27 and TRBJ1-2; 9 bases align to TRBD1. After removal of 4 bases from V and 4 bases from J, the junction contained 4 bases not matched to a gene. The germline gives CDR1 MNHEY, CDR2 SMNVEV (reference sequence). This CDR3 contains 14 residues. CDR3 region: CASSSRTGVYGYTF. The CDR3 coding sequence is TGTGCCAGCAGTTCCCGGACAGGGGTCTATGGCTACACCTTC.

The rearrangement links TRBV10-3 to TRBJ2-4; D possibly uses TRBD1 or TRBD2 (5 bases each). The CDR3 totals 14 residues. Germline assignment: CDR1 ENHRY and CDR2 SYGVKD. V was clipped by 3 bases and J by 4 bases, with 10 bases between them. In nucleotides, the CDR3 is TGTGCCATCAGTGAAGAGGGGAATAAAAACATTCAGTACTTC. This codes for CAISEEGNKNIQYF.

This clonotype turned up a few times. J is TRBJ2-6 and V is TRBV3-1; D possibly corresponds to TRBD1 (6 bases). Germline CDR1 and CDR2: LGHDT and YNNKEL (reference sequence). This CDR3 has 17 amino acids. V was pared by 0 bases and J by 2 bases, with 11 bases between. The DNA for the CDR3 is TGTGCCAGCAGCCAAGATTGGACAGAGACTGGGGCCAACGTCCTGACTTTC. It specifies CASSQDWTETGANVLTF. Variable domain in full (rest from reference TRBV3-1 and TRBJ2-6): DTAVSQTPKYLVTQMGNDKSIKCEQNLGHDTMYWYKQDSKKFLKIMFSYNNKELIINETVPNRFSPKSPDKAHLNLHINSLELGDSAVYFCASSQDWTETGANVLTFGAGSRLTVL.

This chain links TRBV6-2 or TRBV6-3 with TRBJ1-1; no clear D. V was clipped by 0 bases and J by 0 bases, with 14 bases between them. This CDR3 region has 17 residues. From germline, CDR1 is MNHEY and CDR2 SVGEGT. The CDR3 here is CASSYSIQPGMNTEAFF. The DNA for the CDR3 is TGTGCCAGCAGTTACTCGATTCAGCCCGGGATGAACACTGAAGCTTTCTTT.

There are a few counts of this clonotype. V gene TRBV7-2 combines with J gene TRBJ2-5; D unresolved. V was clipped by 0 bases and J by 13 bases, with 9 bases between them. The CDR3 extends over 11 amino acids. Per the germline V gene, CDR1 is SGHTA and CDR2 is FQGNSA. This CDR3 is CASSLAAATYF. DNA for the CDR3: TGTGCCAGCAGCTTAGCCGCGGCAACGTACTTC. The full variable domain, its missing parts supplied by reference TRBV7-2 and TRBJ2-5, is GAGVSQSPSNKVTEKGKDVELRCDPISGHTALYWYRQSLGQGLEFLIYFQGNSAPDKSGLPSDRFSAERTGGSVSTLTIQRTQQEDSAVYLCASSLAAATYFGPGTRLLVL.